Presented here are 20 T cell receptor beta chains from one specimen sequenced in a study of blood T cell repertoires in COVID-19. Produced via immunoSEQ multiplex PCR; TCRdb's table is partial and in-frame only. The repertoire holds more than 100,000 clones, with 80% to 85% as singletons. The source material was peripheral blood. The receptor source for this set is a man in his 60s with acute or convalescent COVID-19.

The chain couples TRBV14 to TRBJ2-3, with 10 positions matching TRBD2. This CDR3 is built from 17 residues. Germline V gene lookup returns CDR1 SGHDN and CDR2 FVKESK. With V trimmed by 4 bases and J by 4 bases, 11 bases remained unmatched. The CDR3 DNA reads TGTGCCAGCAGCCCCGGAGCGGGAGGGCTACGGGCAGATACGCAGTATTTT. Translated, it gives CASSPGAGGLRADTQYF.

The chain carries TRBV6-5 and TRBJ1-1, with 8 bases that match TRBD1. Germline CDR1 reads MNHEY; CDR2 reads SVGAGI. This CDR3 is built from 12 residues. J gave up 7 bases and V 7 bases, and 5 bases lay outside the gene matches. The CDR3 region has the DNA TGTGCCAGCATCAGGGGGCAGAATGAAGCTTTCTTT. Its protein is CASIRGQNEAFF.

V is TRBV6-6 and J is TRBJ2-2; possible D gene TRBD1, 5 bases. The CDR3 is made up of 12 amino acids. V was cut by 6 bases and J by 8 bases, with 10 bases left in between. Germline loops: CDR1 MNHNY, CDR2 SVGAGI (reference sequence). The CDR3 loop reads CASSLQGGELFF. CDR3 nucleotide sequence: TGTGCCAGCAGCCTCCAGGGTGGGGAGCTGTTTTTT.

A few counts support this clone. The rearrangement links TRBV11-2 to TRBJ1-5; 7 bases line up with TRBD1. This CDR3 is built from 15 residues. Germline CDR1 is SGHAT and CDR2 is FQNNGV. Trimming at V came to 4 bases and at J to 5 bases, leaving 8 bases not matched to a gene. The CDR3 region has the DNA TGTGCCAGCAGCTGGAACCGGGACAGAGATCAGCCCCAGCATTTT. Its protein product is CASSWNRDRDQPQHF.

The rearrangement links TRBV10-3 to TRBJ2-1; 7 nucleotides align to TRBD1. The CDR3 covers 14 residues. J lost 6 bases, V lost 6 bases, and 8 bases had no gene match. CDR1 and CDR2 (germline): ENHRY, SYGVKD. CDR3 loop: CAIRTGPIGNEQFF. The CDR3 coding sequence is TGTGCCATCAGGACAGGGCCGATCGGCAATGAGCAGTTCTTC.

The J gene is TRBJ2-2, the V gene TRBV5-1; tentative D call: TRBD2 (6 bases). CDR3 length equals 17 residues. Trimming pared 1 base from V and 1 base from J, leaving 14 bases between. Germline V gives CDR1 SGHRS, CDR2 YFSETQ. CDR3 amino acids: CASSLWSGTVNTGELFF. CDR3 nucleotides: TGCGCCAGCAGCTTGTGGTCCGGGACTGTGAACACCGGGGAGCTGTTTTTT.

The rearrangement uses TRBV27 and TRBJ1-5; D uncertain. With 6 bases removed from V and 3 bases from J, the gap between germline ends came to 6 bases. The CDR3 extends over 12 amino acids. Per the germline V gene, CDR1 is MNHEY and CDR2 is SMNVEV (reference sequence). This chain's CDR3 is CASRGVNQPQHF. The CDR3 bases are TGTGCCAGCAGGGGAGTCAATCAGCCCCAGCATTTT.

The gene calls are TRBV4-1 and TRBJ2-7, with 12 nucleotides matching TRBD2. After removal of 7 bases from V and 6 bases from J, the junction contained 13 bases not matched to a gene. Per germline, CDR1 MGHRA and CDR2 YSYEKL. The CDR3 extends over 16 amino acids. The CDR3 DNA is TGCGCCAGCACCCCGACTAGCGGGAGCTTTTTTTCCGAGCAGTACTTC. It codes for CASTPTSGSFFSEQYF.

The rearrangement joins TRBV6-1 to TRBJ1-1, with D unresolved. This CDR3 comprises 12 residues. The germline V gene encodes CDR1 MNHNS and CDR2 SASEGT. Trimming stripped 2 bases from V and 14 bases from J, with 15 bases between. This chain's CDR3 is CASSEWATVLFF. DNA for the CDR3: TGTGCCAGCAGTGAATGGGCCACAGTATTATTCTTT.

V usage is TRBV29-1 and J usage is TRBJ1-2; D remains unclear. V was shortened by 4 bases and J by 4 bases, with 7 bases between the two germline ends. CDR1 is SQVTM and CDR2 is ANQGSEA in the germline V gene. The length of the CDR3 is 11 residues. The CDR3 DNA follows: TGCAGCGTTGGGGAGGTCTATGGCTACACCTTC. Translated, it gives CSVGEVYGYTF.

The gene calls are TRBV4-2 and TRBJ2-1, with 9 bases lining up with TRBD2. Germline V gene data show CDR1 as LGHNA and CDR2 as YNFKEQ. This CDR3 comprises 16 residues. After removal of 1 base from V and 1 base from J, the junction contained 2 bases not matched to a gene. CDR3: CASSQGAGGSYNEQFF. The CDR3 DNA is TGTGCCAGCAGCCAAGGGGCGGGGGGGTCCTACAATGAGCAGTTCTTC.

The chain uses TRBV18 and TRBJ2-7; possible D gene TRBD2, 6 bases. The CDR3 runs to 16 residues. V was trimmed by 0 bases and J by 6 bases, leaving 18 bases between them. CDR1 is KGHSH and CDR2 is LQKENI in the germline V gene. This chain's CDR3 is CASSPPRSLLGGEQYF. CDR3 coding DNA: TGTGCCAGCTCACCACCCAGGTCTCTTCTCGGGGGCGAGCAGTACTTC.

The chain has TRBV29-1 and TRBJ1-3, with no clear D. Looked up from germline, CDR1 is SQVTM and CDR2 is ANQGSEA. V was trimmed by 7 bases and J by 0 bases, leaving 7 bases between them. This CDR3 region has 12 residues. For the CDR3, the DNA is TGCAGCGCCGGTAGCTCTGGAAACACCATATATTTT. Protein sequence: CSAGSSGNTIYF.

In DNA, the CDR3 is TGTGCCAGCAGTTACACGGTATACTATGGCTACACCTTC. It yields the protein CASSYTVYYGYTF. The V gene is TRBV6-5, the J gene TRBJ1-2; D is unclear. This CDR3 contains 13 residues. Trimming took off 2 bases at V and 3 bases at J, with 7 bases between the two ends. From germline, CDR1 is MNHEY and CDR2 SVGAGI.

The rearrangement links TRBV19 to TRBJ2-3; TRBD2 matches 9 bases. The V gene's germline CDR1 is LNHDA and CDR2 SQIVND (reference sequence). This CDR3 has 15 residues. V gave up 5 bases and J gave up 2 bases; unmatched junction bases: 5. The CDR3: CASSVTSGPTDTQYF. For the CDR3, the DNA is TGTGCCAGTAGTGTGACTAGCGGACCCACAGATACGCAGTATTTT.

This rearrangement joins TRBV7-8 to TRBJ1-3; TRBD1 aligns across 7 bases. This CDR3 is built from 16 residues. The germline gives CDR1 SGHVS, CDR2 FQNEAQ. V lost 5 bases, J lost 0 bases, and 7 bases stayed unmatched. CDR3 DNA sequence: TGTGCCAGCAGCCCCTCAGGGGGGATCTCTGGAAACACCATATATTTT. This codes for CASSPSGGISGNTIYF.

The CDR3 region has the DNA TGTGCCAGCAGGGGAAGACAGGGGGCCGGCGACGAGCAGTACTTC. Translated: CASRGRQGAGDEQYF. This sequence joins TRBV2 and TRBJ2-7; 10 positions match TRBD1. CDR1 SNHLY and CDR2 FYNNEI come from the germline V gene. There are 15 residues in the CDR3. With 6 bases clipped from V and 5 bases from J, the junction kept 10 bases outside the gene matches.

V is TRBV10-3 and J is TRBJ1-2; D is unresolved. CDR1 is ENHRY, CDR2 SYGVKD, per germline. CDR3 length equals 13 residues. V gave up 3 bases and J gave up 8 bases, with 13 bases separating them. The DNA of the CDR3 is TGTGCCATCAGTGACAAACCCAGTCTCGGCTACACCTTC. It translates to CAISDKPSLGYTF.

V and J are TRBV11-3 and TRBJ2-1, with TRBD1 matching 7 bases. The V gene end was trimmed by 2 bases and the J gene end by 1 base; junction bases not matched to a gene: 2. Germline CDR1 SGHNT, CDR2 YENEEA. The CDR3 has 15 amino acids. DNA for the CDR3: TGTGCCAGCAGCTTAACAGGGGAGTCCTACAATGAGCAGTTCTTC. As protein: CASSLTGESYNEQFF.

This chain uses TRBV7-3 with TRBJ2-7; 7 nucleotides line up with TRBD1. J gave up 9 bases and V 5 bases, and 10 bases lay outside the gene matches. CDR1 and CDR2 from the germline V gene are SGHTA and FQGTGA. The CDR3 extends over 13 amino acids. In DNA, the CDR3 is TGTGCCAGCAGCGCAACAGGGGCGGTCGCGCAGTACTTC. This translates into CASSATGAVAQYF.